A selection of T cell receptor beta chains follows, all from one sample in a study of identifying expanded T cells in peripheral blood. Data came from immunoSEQ multiplex PCR; TCRdb stores just in-frame clones and leaves some out. The table lists 100,000 to 150,000 clones, approximately 86% of them singletons. Sequencing was performed on blood. The source of these receptors is a person between 18 and 70 years old in good health. The CDR3 runs from the conserved cysteine through the conserved F or W. The order of the fields is CDR3 protein, CDR3 DNA, V gene, D gene, J gene, clone size. D genes are given only for firm matches. Expanded clones get a size class; other rows say once, few or many, or leave the size out.

CASSLGPRTYEQYF	TGTGCCAGCAGCTTAGGGCCAAGAACCTACGAGCAGTACTTC	TRBV7-2	NA	TRBJ2-7	few
CASSFWGGPADTQYF	TGTGCCAGCAGCTTTTGGGGGGGGCCGGCAGATACGCAGTATTTT	TRBV5-4	NA	TRBJ2-3	NA
CASSQARVLNEKLFF	TGTGCCAGCAGCCAAGCAAGGGTTCTTAATGAAAAACTGTTTTTT	TRBV14	NA	TRBJ1-4	NA
CASSLDYRVRYEQYF	TGTGCCAGCAGCTTAGATTACAGGGTAAGGTACGAGCAGTACTTC	TRBV11-2	NA	TRBJ2-7	NA
CASSLIGSGEKLFF	TGTGCCAGCAGCTTAATTGGGTCCGGGGAAAAACTGTTTTTT	TRBV7-9	NA	TRBJ1-4	NA
CASSELRGGNIQYF	TGTGCCAGCAGTGAGTTGCGAGGGGGAAACATTCAGTACTTC	TRBV2	NA	TRBJ2-4	once
CASRQGPAEAFF	TGTGCCAGCAGGCAGGGTCCGGCTGAAGCTTTCTTT	TRBV27	NA	TRBJ1-1	once
CASSYSSQGYEQYF	TGTGCCAGCAGTTACTCTAGCCAGGGCTACGAGCAGTACTTC	TRBV6-9	NA	TRBJ2-7	NA
CASSELAGDTQYF	TGTGCCAGCAGTGAACTAGCGGGAGATACGCAGTATTTT	TRBV6-4	TRBD2	TRBJ2-3	NA
CASSLGSGLGTEAFF	TGTGCCAGCAGCTTAGGAAGTGGATTGGGCACTGAAGCTTTCTTT	TRBV7-2	NA	TRBJ1-1	NA
CASSFGTQDYEQYF	TGCGCCAGCAGCTTCGGGACTCAAGACTACGAGCAGTACTTC	TRBV5-1	NA	TRBJ2-7	NA
CASSPGTGNEQYF	TGTGCCAGCTCACCAGGGACAGGGAACGAGCAGTACTTC	TRBV18	TRBD1	TRBJ2-7	NA
CASSMGPRFSDQETQYF	TGTGCCAGCTCAATGGGGCCTAGGTTCTCTGACCAAGAGACCCAGTACTTC	TRBV18	NA	TRBJ2-5	NA
CASSPNTSGNTIYF	TGCGCCAGCAGCCCAAATACCTCTGGAAACACCATATATTTT	TRBV5-1	NA	TRBJ1-3	NA
CASSPLRNTEAFF	TGTGCCAGCAGCCCCTTACGGAACACTGAAGCTTTCTTT	TRBV6-6	NA	TRBJ1-1	NA
CASSSDPSSNQPQHF	TGTGCCAGCAGCAGCGACCCCAGTAGCAATCAGCCCCAGCATTTT	TRBV2	NA	TRBJ1-5	NA
CASSPLSASGTQYF	TGTGCCAGCAGTCCCTTAAGTGCGTCCGGGACCCAGTACTTC	TRBV27	NA	TRBJ2-5	once
CASSVHAGGHEKLFF	TGTGCCAGCAGTGTCCACGCCGGGGGACACGAAAAACTGTTTTTT	TRBV25-1	NA	TRBJ1-4	NA
CASSRRLRGTLGSTDTQYF	TGCGCCAGCAGCCGAAGGTTGCGGGGGACCCTGGGAAGCACAGATACGCAGTATTTT	TRBV5-1	TRBD2	TRBJ2-3	NA
CASSPMAQETQYF	TGTGCCAGCAGCCCGATGGCACAAGAGACCCAGTACTTC	TRBV5-4	NA	TRBJ2-5	NA
CASSLETGRETQYF	TGTGCCAGCAGCTTAGAGACAGGGCGAGAGACCCAGTACTTC	TRBV7-2	TRBD1	TRBJ2-5	NA
CASSPPSTGRAEKLFF	TGTGCCAGCTCACCTCCGTCGACAGGACGTGCCGAAAAACTGTTTTTT	TRBV18	NA	TRBJ1-4	NA
CARSFLDRGGCEQYF	TGTGCCAGAAGCTTTCTGGACAGGGGAGGTTGCGAGCAGTACTTC	TRBV5-3	TRBD1	TRBJ2-7	once
CASSRTEVMNTEAFF	TGTGCCAGCAGCCGTACGGAGGTAATGAACACTGAAGCTTTCTTT	TRBV6-5	NA	TRBJ1-1	once
CASSEWGQGYEQYF	TGTGCCAGCAGTGAATGGGGACAGGGCTACGAGCAGTACTTC	TRBV6-1	TRBD1	TRBJ2-7	once
CASSPGQGAFKNSPLHF	TGTGCCAGCTCTCCGGGACAGGGGGCCTTCAAGAATTCACCCCTCCACTTT	TRBV18	TRBD1	TRBJ1-6	NA
CASSLGGRGANVLTF	TGTGCCAGCAGCTTAGGAGGGCGCGGGGCCAACGTCCTGACTTTC	TRBV13	NA	TRBJ2-6	NA
CASSPWGQGRGTEAFF	TGTGCCAGTAGTCCCTGGGGACAGGGGAGGGGTACTGAAGCTTTCTTT	TRBV19	TRBD1	TRBJ1-1	NA
CASSQRLQGLTYNEQFF	TGCGCCAGCAGCCAGCGTCTCCAGGGTCTAACCTACAATGAGCAGTTCTTC	TRBV4-1	NA	TRBJ2-1	NA
CASSPRDSYEQYF	TGTGCCAGCAGCCCCCGGGACAGCTACGAGCAGTACTTC	TRBV5-5	TRBD1	TRBJ2-7	NA
CASSLEGGQPINQPQHF	TGTGCCAGCAGCCTGGAGGGGGGCCAGCCTATTAATCAGCCCCAGCATTTT	TRBV7-2	NA	TRBJ1-5	NA
CASSEYQGIPYNEQFF	TGTGCCAGCAGTGAATATCAGGGTATCCCCTACAATGAGCAGTTCTTC	TRBV6-1	NA	TRBJ2-1	NA
CASSPSGTSYNEQFF	TGCGCCAGCAGTCCCAGCGGGACCTCCTACAATGAGCAGTTCTTC	TRBV23-1	TRBD2	TRBJ2-1	NA
CSVGDNQHHEQYF	TGCAGCGTTGGGGACAACCAGCACCACGAGCAGTACTTC	TRBV29-1	NA	TRBJ2-7	NA
CASSIGQGGTQYF	TGTGCCAGTAGTATCGGCCAGGGGGGGACCCAGTACTTC	TRBV19	NA	TRBJ2-5	once
CASSPGSSGNTIYF	TGCGCCAGCAGCCCAGGGAGCTCTGGAAACACCATATATTTT	TRBV5-1	NA	TRBJ1-3	NA
CSVLPGQGDSPLHF	TGCAGCGTCCTACCGGGACAGGGGGATTCACCCCTCCACTTT	TRBV29-1	TRBD1	TRBJ1-6	NA
CASSTQGQGYQPQHF	TGTGCCAGCAGTACCCAGGGACAGGGGTATCAGCCCCAGCATTTT	TRBV6-1	TRBD1	TRBJ1-5	few
CASSQRQGAEETQYF	TGTGCCAGCAGCCAGCGACAGGGGGCGGAAGAGACCCAGTACTTC	TRBV14	TRBD1	TRBJ2-5	NA
CASSLEGGRGREQYF	TGCGCCAGCAGCTTGGAAGGCGGCAGGGGGCGCGAGCAGTACTTC	TRBV5-1	TRBD1	TRBJ2-7	NA
CASSPLGTAILEAFF	TGTGCCAGCTCACCACTAGGGACAGCAATCCTCGAAGCTTTCTTT	TRBV18	TRBD1	TRBJ1-1	once
CASSLGRGAALFQYF	TGTGCCAGCAGCCTGGGGCGAGGGGCCGCCCTTTTCCAGTACTTC	TRBV7-9	NA	TRBJ2-7	NA
CASSARDSRQYSGNTIYF	TGTGCCAGCAGCGCCCGGGACAGCCGACAGTACTCTGGAAACACCATATATTTT	TRBV9	TRBD1	TRBJ1-3	once
CASKPQGAGNEKLFF	TGTGCCAGCAAACCACAGGGGGCGGGTAATGAAAAACTGTTTTTT	TRBV11-2	TRBD1	TRBJ1-4	few
CASSLLGVTYEQYF	TGTGCCAGCAGTTTATTAGGGGTGACCTACGAGCAGTACTTC	TRBV28	NA	TRBJ2-7	once
CSGLRGGTEIREQFF	TGCAGCGGCCTCAGGGGCGGGACCGAAATCCGGGAGCAGTTCTTC	TRBV29-1	NA	TRBJ2-1	once
CAIKDTGELFF	TGTGCCATCAAAGACACCGGGGAGCTGTTTTTT	TRBV10-3	NA	TRBJ2-2	NA
CASKWGVSGNEQFF	TGTGCCAGCAAATGGGGGGTCAGCGGCAATGAGCAGTTCTTC	TRBV5-6	NA	TRBJ2-1	NA
CAWTDRDSTYEQYF	TGTGCCTGGACCGACCGGGACAGCACCTACGAGCAGTACTTC	TRBV30	TRBD1	TRBJ2-7	NA
CASTSTDTQYF	TGTGCCAGCACGAGCACAGATACGCAGTATTTT	TRBV7-9	NA	TRBJ2-3	few
CASSPRTSGSHGEQFF	TGTGCCAGCTCACCCCGGACTAGCGGGAGTCATGGGGAGCAGTTCTTC	TRBV18	TRBD2	TRBJ2-1	NA
CASSVVGQGTDTQYF	TGTGCCAGCAGCGTAGTTGGACAGGGCACAGATACGCAGTATTTT	TRBV9	TRBD1	TRBJ2-3	NA
CASRPSQRGGEKLFF	TGTGCCAGTAGGCCATCCCAGAGGGGAGGGGAAAAACTGTTTTTT	TRBV19	NA	TRBJ1-4	NA
CASSGPGQGAPTRTEAFF	TGCGCCAGCAGCGGCCCGGGACAGGGGGCTCCGACCAGAACTGAAGCTTTCTTT	TRBV5-1	TRBD1	TRBJ1-1	NA
CASRLTVSNQPQHF	TGTGCCAGCAGATTGACAGTTAGCAATCAGCCCCAGCATTTT	TRBV2	NA	TRBJ1-5	NA
CASSYSKEGSYGYTF	TGTGCCAGCAGTTACTCGAAGGAGGGATCCTATGGCTACACCTTC	TRBV6-5	NA	TRBJ1-2	once
CVSNQGQGYQPQHF	TGTGTTAGCAACCAGGGACAGGGTTATCAGCCCCAGCATTTT	TRBV28	TRBD1	TRBJ1-5	NA